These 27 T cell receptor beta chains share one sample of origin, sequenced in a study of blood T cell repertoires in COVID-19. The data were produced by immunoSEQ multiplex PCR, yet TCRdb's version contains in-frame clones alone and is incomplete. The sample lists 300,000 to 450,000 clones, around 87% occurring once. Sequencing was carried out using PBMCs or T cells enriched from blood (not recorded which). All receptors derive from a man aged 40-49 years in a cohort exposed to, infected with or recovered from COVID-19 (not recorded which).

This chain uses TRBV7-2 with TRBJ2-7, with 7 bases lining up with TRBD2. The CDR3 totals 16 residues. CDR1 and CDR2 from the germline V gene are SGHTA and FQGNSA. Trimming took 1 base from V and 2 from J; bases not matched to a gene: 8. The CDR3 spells CASSLGGSFSTYEQYF. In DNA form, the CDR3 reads TGTGCCAGCAGCTTAGGCGGGAGCTTTAGCACCTACGAGCAGTACTTC.

In DNA, the CDR3 is TGTGCCAGCAGCAAAATCTCACAAAACACTAACTATGGCTACACCTTC. Protein sequence: CASSKISQNTNYGYTF. The chain is built from TRBV27 and TRBJ1-2; D unclear. The V gene lost 6 bases and the J gene lost 0 bases, with 17 bases spanning the gap. Looked up from germline, CDR1 is MNHEY and CDR2 is SMNVEV (reference sequence). The CDR3 loop spans 16 amino acids.

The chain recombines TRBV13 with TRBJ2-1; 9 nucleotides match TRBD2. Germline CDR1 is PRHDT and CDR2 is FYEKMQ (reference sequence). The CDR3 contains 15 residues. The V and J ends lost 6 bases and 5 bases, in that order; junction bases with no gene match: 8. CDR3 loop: CASSRLAGVDNEQFF. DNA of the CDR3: TGTGCCAGCAGTAGGTTAGCGGGGGTAGACAATGAGCAGTTCTTC.

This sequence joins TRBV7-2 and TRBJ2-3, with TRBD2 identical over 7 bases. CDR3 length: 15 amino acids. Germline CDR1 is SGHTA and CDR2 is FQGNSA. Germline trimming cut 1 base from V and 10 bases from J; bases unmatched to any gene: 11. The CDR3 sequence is CASSLVERGKTPQYF. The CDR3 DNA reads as TGTGCCAGCAGCTTAGTTGAGCGGGGCAAGACCCCGCAGTATTTT.

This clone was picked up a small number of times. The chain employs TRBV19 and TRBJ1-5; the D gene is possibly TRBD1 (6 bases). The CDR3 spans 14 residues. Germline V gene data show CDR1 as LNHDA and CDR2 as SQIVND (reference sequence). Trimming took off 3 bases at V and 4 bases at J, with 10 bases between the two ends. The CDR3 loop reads CASSMVTGNQPQHF. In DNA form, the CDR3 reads TGTGCCAGTAGTATGGTAACAGGGAATCAGCCCCAGCATTTT.

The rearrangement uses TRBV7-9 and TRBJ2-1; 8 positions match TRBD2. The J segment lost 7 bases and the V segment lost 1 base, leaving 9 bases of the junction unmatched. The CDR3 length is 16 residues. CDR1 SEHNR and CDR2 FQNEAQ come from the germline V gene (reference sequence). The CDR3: CASSLVPAGVENEQFF. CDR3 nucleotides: TGTGCCAGCAGCTTAGTGCCAGCGGGAGTTGAGAATGAGCAGTTCTTC.

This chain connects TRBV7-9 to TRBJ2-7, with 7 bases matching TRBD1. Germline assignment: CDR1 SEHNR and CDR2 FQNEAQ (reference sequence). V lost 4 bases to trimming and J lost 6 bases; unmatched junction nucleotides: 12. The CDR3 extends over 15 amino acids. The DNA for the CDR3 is TGTGCCAGCAGCTCACCGGGACAGACGAGGGGCGAGCAGTACTTC. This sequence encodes CASSSPGQTRGEQYF.

The CDR3 DNA follows: TGTGCCAGCTCACCAGGGCCAGGGCAAGGCACTGAAGCTTTCTTT. Its protein is CASSPGPGQGTEAFF. This chain connects TRBV18 to TRBJ1-1, with D perhaps matching TRBD1 (5 bases). Germline V CDR1 and CDR2: KGHSH, LQKENI. The CDR3 totals 15 residues. Trimming shortened V by 2 bases and J by 4 bases, and 14 bases separated the two germline ends.

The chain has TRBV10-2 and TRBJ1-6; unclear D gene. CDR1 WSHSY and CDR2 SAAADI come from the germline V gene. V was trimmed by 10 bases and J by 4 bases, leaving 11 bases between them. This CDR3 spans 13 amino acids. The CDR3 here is CATMGMYNSPLHF. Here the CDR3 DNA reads TGCGCCACCATGGGCATGTATAATTCACCCCTCCACTTT.

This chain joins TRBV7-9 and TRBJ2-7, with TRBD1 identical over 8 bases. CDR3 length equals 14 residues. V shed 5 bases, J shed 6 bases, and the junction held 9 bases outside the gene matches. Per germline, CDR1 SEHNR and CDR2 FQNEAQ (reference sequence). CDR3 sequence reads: CASSPRTGQVEQYF. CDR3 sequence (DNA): TGTGCCAGCAGCCCGAGGACAGGGCAAGTCGAGCAGTACTTC.

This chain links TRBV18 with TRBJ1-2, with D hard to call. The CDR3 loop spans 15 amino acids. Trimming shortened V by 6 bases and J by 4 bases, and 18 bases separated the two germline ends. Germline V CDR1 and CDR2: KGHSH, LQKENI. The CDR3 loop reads CASSPTAGTSYGYTF. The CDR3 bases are TGTGCCAGCTCCCCAACAGCCGGAACTTCCTATGGCTACACCTTC.

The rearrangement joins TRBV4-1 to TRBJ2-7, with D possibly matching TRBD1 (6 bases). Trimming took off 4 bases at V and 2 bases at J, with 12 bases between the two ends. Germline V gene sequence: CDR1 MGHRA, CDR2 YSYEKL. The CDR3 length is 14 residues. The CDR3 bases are TGCGCCAGCAGCCCTCGAGGGACACCCTACGAGCAGTACTTC. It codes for CASSPRGTPYEQYF.

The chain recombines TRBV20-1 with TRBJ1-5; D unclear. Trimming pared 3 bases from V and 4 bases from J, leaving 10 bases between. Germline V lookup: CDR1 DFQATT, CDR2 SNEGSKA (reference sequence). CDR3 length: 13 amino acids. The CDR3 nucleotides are TGCAGTGCTAGTTGGGCAGTAAATCAGCCCCAGCATTTT. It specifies CSASWAVNQPQHF.

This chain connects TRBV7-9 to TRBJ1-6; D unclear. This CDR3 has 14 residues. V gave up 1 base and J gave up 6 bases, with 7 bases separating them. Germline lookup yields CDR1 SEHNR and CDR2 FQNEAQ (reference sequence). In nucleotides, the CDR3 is TGTGCCAGCAGCTTAGTGGCGGCTAATTCACCCCTCCACTTT. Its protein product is CASSLVAANSPLHF. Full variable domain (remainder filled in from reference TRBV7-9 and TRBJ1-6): DTGVSQNPRHKITKRGQNVTFRCDPISEHNRLYWYRQTLGQGPEFLTYFQNEAQLEKSRLLSDRFSAERPKGSFSTLEIQRTEQGDSAMYLCASSLVAANSPLHFGNGTRLTVT.

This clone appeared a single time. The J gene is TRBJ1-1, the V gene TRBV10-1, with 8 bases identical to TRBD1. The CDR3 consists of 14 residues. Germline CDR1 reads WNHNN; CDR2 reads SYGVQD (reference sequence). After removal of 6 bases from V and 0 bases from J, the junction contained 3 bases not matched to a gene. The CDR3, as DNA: TGCGCCAGCAGCCGGGACAGGATGAACACTGAAGCTTTCTTT. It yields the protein CASSRDRMNTEAFF.

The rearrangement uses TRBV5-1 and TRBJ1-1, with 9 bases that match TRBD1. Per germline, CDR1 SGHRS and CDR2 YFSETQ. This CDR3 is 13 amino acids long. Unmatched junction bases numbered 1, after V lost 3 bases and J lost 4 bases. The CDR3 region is CASSWTGVTEAFF. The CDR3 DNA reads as TGCGCCAGCAGCTGGACAGGGGTCACTGAAGCTTTCTTT.

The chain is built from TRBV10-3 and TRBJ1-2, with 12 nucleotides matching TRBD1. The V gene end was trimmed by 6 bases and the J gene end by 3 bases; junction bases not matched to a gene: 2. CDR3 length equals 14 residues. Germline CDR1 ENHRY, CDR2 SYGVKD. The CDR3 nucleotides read TGTGCCATCAGGGGACAGGGGGCGGACTATGGCTACACCTTC. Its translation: CAIRGQGADYGYTF.

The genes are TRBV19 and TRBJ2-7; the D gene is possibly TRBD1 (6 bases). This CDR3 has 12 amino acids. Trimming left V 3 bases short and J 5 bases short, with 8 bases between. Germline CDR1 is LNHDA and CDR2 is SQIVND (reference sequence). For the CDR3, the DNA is TGTGCCAGTAGTATCAAGGGGGACGAGCAGTACTTC. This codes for CASSIKGDEQYF.

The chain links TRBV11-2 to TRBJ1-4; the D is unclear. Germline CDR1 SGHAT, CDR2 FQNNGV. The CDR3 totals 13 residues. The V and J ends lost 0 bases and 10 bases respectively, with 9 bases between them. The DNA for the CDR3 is TGTGCCAGCAGCTTAGATATAGGAGGAAAACTGTTTTTT. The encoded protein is CASSLDIGGKLFF.

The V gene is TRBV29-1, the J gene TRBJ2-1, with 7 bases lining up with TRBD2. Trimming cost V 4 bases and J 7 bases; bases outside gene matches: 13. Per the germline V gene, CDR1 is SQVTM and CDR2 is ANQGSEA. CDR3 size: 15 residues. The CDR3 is CSVVIEGGPSNEQFF. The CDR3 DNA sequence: TGCAGCGTTGTTATTGAGGGAGGGCCGTCAAATGAGCAGTTCTTC.

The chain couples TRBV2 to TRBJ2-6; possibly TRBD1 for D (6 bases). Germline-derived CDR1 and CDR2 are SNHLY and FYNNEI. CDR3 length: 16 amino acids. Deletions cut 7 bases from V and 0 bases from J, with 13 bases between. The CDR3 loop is CASNLEGGSGANVLTF. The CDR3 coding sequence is TGTGCCAGCAATCTAGAAGGGGGCTCTGGGGCCAACGTCCTGACTTTC.

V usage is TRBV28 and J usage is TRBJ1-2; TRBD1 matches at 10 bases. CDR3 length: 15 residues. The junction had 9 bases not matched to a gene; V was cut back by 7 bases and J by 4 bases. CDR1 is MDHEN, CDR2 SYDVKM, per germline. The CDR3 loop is CASTMDRGETYGYTF. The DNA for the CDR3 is TGTGCCAGCACCATGGACAGGGGGGAAACCTATGGCTACACCTTC.

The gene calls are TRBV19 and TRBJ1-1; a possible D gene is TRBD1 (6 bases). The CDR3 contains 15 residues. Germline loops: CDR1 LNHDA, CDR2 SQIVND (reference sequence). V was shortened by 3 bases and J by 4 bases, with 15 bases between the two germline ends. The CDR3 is CASSMRGLGGTEAFF. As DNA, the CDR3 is TGTGCCAGTAGTATGCGGGGGCTCGGGGGCACTGAAGCTTTCTTT.

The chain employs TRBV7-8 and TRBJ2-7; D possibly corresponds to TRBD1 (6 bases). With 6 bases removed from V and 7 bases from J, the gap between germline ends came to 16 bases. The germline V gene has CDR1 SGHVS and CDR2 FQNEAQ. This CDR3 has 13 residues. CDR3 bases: TGTGCCAGCAGGAATGCAGGGGCACGGGAGCAGTACTTC. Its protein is CASRNAGAREQYF.

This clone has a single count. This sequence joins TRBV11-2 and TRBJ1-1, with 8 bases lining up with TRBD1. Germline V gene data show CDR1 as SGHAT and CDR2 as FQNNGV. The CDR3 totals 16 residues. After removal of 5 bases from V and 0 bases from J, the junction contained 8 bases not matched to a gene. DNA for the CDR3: TGTGCCAGCAGCCCGGGACAGGCTCGCCTGAACACTGAAGCTTTCTTT. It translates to CASSPGQARLNTEAFF.

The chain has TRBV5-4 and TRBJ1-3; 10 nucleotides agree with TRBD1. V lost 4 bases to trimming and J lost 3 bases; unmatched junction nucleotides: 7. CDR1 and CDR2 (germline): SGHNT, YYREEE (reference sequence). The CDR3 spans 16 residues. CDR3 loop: CASSAGQGLGGNTIYF. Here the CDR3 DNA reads TGTGCCAGCAGCGCGGGACAGGGGTTAGGTGGAAACACCATATATTTT.

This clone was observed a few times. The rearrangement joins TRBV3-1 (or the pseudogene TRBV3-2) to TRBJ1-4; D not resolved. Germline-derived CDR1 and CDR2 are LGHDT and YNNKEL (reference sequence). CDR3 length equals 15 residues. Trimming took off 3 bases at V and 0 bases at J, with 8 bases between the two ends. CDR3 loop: CASSQRSTTNEKLFF. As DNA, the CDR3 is TGTGCCAGCAGCCAGCGGTCAACAACTAATGAAAAACTGTTTTTT.